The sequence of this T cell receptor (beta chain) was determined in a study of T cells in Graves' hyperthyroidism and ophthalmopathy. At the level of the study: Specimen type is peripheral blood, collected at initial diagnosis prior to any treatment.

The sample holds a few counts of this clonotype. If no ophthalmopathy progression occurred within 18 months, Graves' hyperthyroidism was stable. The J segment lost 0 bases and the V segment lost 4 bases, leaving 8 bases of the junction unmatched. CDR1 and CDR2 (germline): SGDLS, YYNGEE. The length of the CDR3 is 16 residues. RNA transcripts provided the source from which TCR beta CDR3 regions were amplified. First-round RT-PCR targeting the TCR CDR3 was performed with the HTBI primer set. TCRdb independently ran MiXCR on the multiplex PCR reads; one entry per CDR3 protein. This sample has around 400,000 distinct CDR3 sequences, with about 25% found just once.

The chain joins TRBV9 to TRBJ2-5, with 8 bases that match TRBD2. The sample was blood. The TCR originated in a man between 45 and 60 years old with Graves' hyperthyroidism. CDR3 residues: CASSPQEREYQETQYF. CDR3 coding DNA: TGTGCCAGCAGCCCTCAGGAGCGGGAGTACCAAGAGACCCAGTACTTC.